The 3 T cell receptor beta chains below come from one sample, sequenced in a study of sequential checkpoint blockade in melanoma. Sample treatment: randomized to nivolumab then ipilimumab (arm A) or the reverse (arm B). Some clones are missing from TCRdb's copy, which holds only in-frame ones; the method was immunoSEQ multiplex PCR. The table lists 30,000 to 45,000 clones, roughly 84% of them singletons. The sequencing used CD8+ T cells sorted from blood (inferred from file names), collected from a patient given nivolumab and ipilimumab in sequence. These receptors originate from a human donor with melanoma.

A single count supports this clone. The CDR3 nucleotides are TGTGCCAGCAGTCACGGACAGGGACAATATGGCTACACCTTC. Encoded protein: CASSHGQGQYGYTF. The chain couples TRBV2 to TRBJ1-2; 8 bases fit TRBD1. J lost 5 bases, V lost 5 bases, and 7 bases had no gene match. The CDR3 length is 14 residues. The V gene's germline CDR1 is SNHLY and CDR2 FYNNEI.

The rearrangement uses TRBV29-1 and TRBJ2-2; D is ambiguous. Germline CDR1 SQVTM, CDR2 ANQGSEA. Trimming left V 4 bases short and J 0 bases short, with 6 bases between. The CDR3 has 13 amino acids. CDR3 DNA sequence: TGCAGCGTTGGAGGAACGAACACCGGGGAGCTGTTTTTT. It specifies CSVGGTNTGELFF.

In this sample, this clone turned up once. The V call is TRBV6-5, the J call TRBJ2-3; D uncertain. The ends were cut back, 0 bases at V and 4 bases at J, with 11 bases in the middle. Germline V gene data show CDR1 as MNHEY and CDR2 as SVGAGI. The CDR3 extends over 15 amino acids. CDR3 region: CASSYSSRWPDTQYF. The CDR3 nucleotides read TGTGCCAGCAGTTACTCATCCCGATGGCCAGATACGCAGTATTTT.